This TCR beta chain was sequenced for a study of cytomegalovirus exposure and HLA in healthy donors. In germline, CDR1 is SQVTM, CDR2 ANQGSEA. The CDR3 spans 14 residues. The junction had 11 bases not matched to a gene; V was cut back by 6 bases and J by 6 bases. The PCR used 60 Vbeta and 13 Jbeta primers. Libraries were prepared by immunoSEQ multiplex PCR; TCRdb keeps only in-frame clonotypes and omits some of them. The sample has approximately 130,000 clones, about four fifths seen once. The J gene is TRBJ1-2, the V gene TRBV29-1; 9 bases agree with TRBD1. The sequence was collected from a man aged 25 to 40 in good health and CMV-seronegative. Sequencing was performed on PBMCs. CDR3 region: CSVLGQGYSDGYTF. The CDR3 DNA follows: TGCAGCGTATTGGGACAGGGTTATAGTGATGGCTACACCTTC.